This T cell receptor beta chain was identified during a study of T cells after yellow fever vaccination. Study observations and caveats: Of the clonotypes, a small share occurred in both CD4 and CD8 compartments. The booster saw the reappearance of most primary-vaccination clones (around 96% CD4, roughly 90% CD8). Weaker, the secondary response had a peak occurring faster, on day 5 versus 15.

5'RACE template switching generated TCR cDNA, adding a universal primer site and UMIs. In TCRdb, the 5' RACE reads were re-called with MiXCR into one record per CDR3 protein. This table has about 49,000 distinct CDR3 sequences, approximately 7% appearing once. This clonotype was observed at least ten times. Its antigen is unknown. Trimming cost V 3 bases and J 2 bases, with 7 bases left between them. The CDR3 is 13 amino acids. This clonotype was sampled from a man aged 18 to 30 who received the YFV17D yellow fever vaccine. The rearrangement uses TRBV12-3 or TRBV12-4 and TRBJ2-5, with D maybe TRBD2 (6 bases). The source was CD8+ T cells sorted from PBMCs, collected roughly 15 days after the first yellow fever vaccination. The CDR3 sequence is CASSFGGQETQYF. Written as DNA, the CDR3 is TGTGCCAGCAGTTTTGGGGGGCAAGAGACCCAGTACTTC.